The 23 T cell receptor beta chains given below trace back to one sample, sequenced in a study of OX40 agonist ivuxolimab in advanced cancers. Method: immunoSEQ multiplex PCR; TCRdb's copy keeps in-frame clones and lacks some. The sample records about 47,000 clones, approximately 81% being singletons. Sequences were derived from CD4+ or CD8+ T cells sorted from blood, sampled in a trial of the OX40 agonist ivuxolimab. These receptors were taken from an adult with an advanced solid tumor such as melanoma, head and neck, liver or kidney cancer.

The chain recombines TRBV28 with TRBJ2-3; D not certain. This CDR3 is built from 16 residues. Germline lookup yields CDR1 MDHEN and CDR2 SYDVKM. Between the trimmed V and J ends, which lost 2 bases and 6 bases, there was a span of 18 bases. This CDR3 is CASSLASEWARDTQYF. In DNA, the CDR3 is TGTGCCAGCAGTTTAGCGTCCGAGTGGGCCCGCGATACGCAGTATTTT.

The CDR3 region is CASSFGGGESTDTQYF. CDR3 in DNA: TGTGCCAGCAGCTTTGGGGGCGGAGAAAGCACAGATACGCAGTATTTT. The gene calls are TRBV7-2 and TRBJ2-3; D possibly corresponds to TRBD1 (6 bases). The CDR3 length is 16 residues. CDR1 and CDR2 from the germline V gene are SGHTA and FQGNSA. Deletions cut 3 bases from V and 0 bases from J, with 13 bases between.

The rearrangement joins TRBV6-5 to TRBJ2-1; D call uncertain. The CDR3 length is 14 residues. V was clipped by 2 bases and J by 5 bases, with 10 bases between them. The germline gives CDR1 MNHEY, CDR2 SVGAGI. Here the CDR3 DNA reads TGTGCCAGCAGTTACATGGTAGCCCACAATGAGCAGTTCTTC. It encodes CASSYMVAHNEQFF.

The V gene is TRBV5-4, the J gene TRBJ1-1, with no clear D. Germline assignment: CDR1 SGHNT and CDR2 YYREEE (reference sequence). V gave up 4 bases and J gave up 1 base, with 11 bases separating them. The CDR3 covers 14 residues. The CDR3, as DNA: TGTGCCAGCAGCCCAACTACAGCGAACACTGAAGCTTTCTTT. This encodes CASSPTTANTEAFF.

The rearrangement links TRBV4-1 to TRBJ2-2; TRBD1 matches 9 bases. Trimming took 1 base from V and 5 from J; bases not matched to a gene: 5. This CDR3 has 16 residues. Germline V gene sequence: CDR1 MGHRA, CDR2 YSYEKL. CDR3 bases: TGCGCCAGCAGCCAAGGGGACAGGGCGAGGACCGGGGAGCTGTTTTTT. Translated, it gives CASSQGDRARTGELFF.

The chain combines TRBV4-2 with TRBJ2-7; 8 bases fit TRBD2. Germline CDR1 is LGHNA and CDR2 is YNFKEQ. J gave up 2 bases and V 1 base, and 10 bases lay outside the gene matches. CDR3 size: 17 residues. The CDR3 is CASSQGPPSGGTYEQYF. CDR3 DNA sequence: TGTGCCAGCAGCCAAGGTCCCCCCAGCGGGGGAACCTACGAGCAGTACTTC.

This clone was seen only once. V and J are TRBV19 and TRBJ1-5, with D hard to call. The germline V gene has CDR1 LNHDA and CDR2 SQIVND (reference sequence). This CDR3 contains 15 residues. The V end was cut by 6 bases, the J end by 0 bases, with 12 bases between. In DNA form, the CDR3 reads TGTGCCAGTAGCGGTCAGTTCTATAGCAATCAGCCCCAGCATTTT. Protein: CASSGQFYSNQPQHF.

The rearrangement links TRBV6-5 to TRBJ2-7; 9 nucleotides agree with TRBD1. The CDR3 is 14 residues long. CDR1 MNHEY and CDR2 SVGAGI come from the germline V gene. V lost 0 bases, J lost 7 bases, and 4 bases stayed unmatched. The CDR3 loop is CASSYSQGAWEQYF. In DNA form, the CDR3 reads TGTGCCAGCAGTTACTCACAGGGGGCCTGGGAGCAGTACTTC.

This chain uses TRBV4-3 with TRBJ1-5; 11 bases match TRBD1. V trimming: 0 bases; J trimming: 7 bases; junction bases outside the gene matches: 8. This CDR3 spans 17 amino acids. Per germline, CDR1 LGHNA and CDR2 YSLEER. Here the CDR3 DNA reads TGCGCCAGCAGCCAAGATAAAGGGACAGGGGGGGGACAGCCCCAGCATTTT. It specifies CASSQDKGTGGGQPQHF.

V is TRBV27 and J is TRBJ2-7, with no clear D. The germline V gene encodes CDR1 MNHEY and CDR2 SMNVEV (reference sequence). V lost 0 bases to trimming and J lost 5 bases, with 8 bases between them. The length of the CDR3 is 13 residues. The CDR3 sequence: CASSLSGVNEQYF. In DNA form, the CDR3 reads TGTGCCAGCAGTTTATCTGGGGTTAACGAGCAGTACTTC.

The chain joins TRBV13 to TRBJ1-5; a possible D gene is TRBD1 (5 bases). The CDR3 loop spans 14 amino acids. With 3 bases removed from V and 6 bases from J, the gap between germline ends came to 12 bases. CDR1 is PRHDT, CDR2 FYEKMQ, per germline (reference sequence). Here the CDR3 reads CASSLAGDGQPQHF. DNA for the CDR3: TGTGCCAGCAGCTTGGCCGGGGACGGTCAGCCCCAGCATTTT. Filled out from reference TRBV13 and TRBJ1-5, the complete variable domain reads AAGVIQSPRHLIKEKRETATLKCYPIPRHDTVYWYQQGPGQDPQFLISFYEKMQSDKGSIPDRFSAQQFSDYHSELNMSSLELGDSALYFCASSLAGDGQPQHFGDGTRLSIL.

V usage is TRBV7-9 and J usage is TRBJ2-7, with D unresolved. Trimming removed 1 base at V and 1 base at J, with 8 bases between. Germline CDR1 SEHNR, CDR2 FQNEAQ (reference sequence). The CDR3 length is 14 residues. The CDR3 DNA sequence: TGTGCCAGCAGCTTAGGAGGCACTTCCTACGAGCAGTACTTC. The encoded protein is CASSLGGTSYEQYF.

V and J are TRBV4-1 and TRBJ2-2; no clear D. Germline V gene data show CDR1 as MGHRA and CDR2 as YSYEKL. CDR3 length: 15 residues. The ends were cut back, 0 bases at V and 1 base at J, with 6 bases in the middle. CDR3 DNA: TGCGCCAGCAGCCAAGATTGGAGGAACACCGGGGAGCTGTTTTTT. Residues: CASSQDWRNTGELFF.

This clone was observed a handful of times. V usage is TRBV13 and J usage is TRBJ1-2; D is unresolved. Looked up from germline, CDR1 is PRHDT and CDR2 is FYEKMQ (reference sequence). The length of the CDR3 is 11 residues. V was trimmed by 5 bases and J by 10 bases, leaving 11 bases between them. CDR3 nucleotides: TGTGCCAGCAGCCAAACCCTGAACTACACCTTC. Protein: CASSQTLNYTF.

J is TRBJ2-1 and V is TRBV4-1; possible D gene TRBD2, 5 bases. The germline CDR1 and CDR2 sequences are MGHRA and YSYEKL. The CDR3 runs to 16 residues. Trimming stripped 0 bases from V and 1 base from J, with 10 bases between. CDR3 DNA sequence: TGCGCCAGCAGCCAAGAAGGGCGGGCTTCCTACAATGAGCAGTTCTTC. It translates to CASSQEGRASYNEQFF.

In the case of this clone: The sample holds other DNA sequences that translate to the same CDR3. The V call is TRBV28, the J call TRBJ2-3, with 11 bases aligning to TRBD1. The V gene end was trimmed by 6 bases and the J gene end by 6 bases; junction bases not matched to a gene: 8. This CDR3 is 15 amino acids long. Germline CDR1 reads MDHEN; CDR2 reads SYDVKM. For the CDR3, the DNA is TGTGCCAGCAGCCCGGACAGGGGGCGCGAGGATACGCAGTATTTT. This translates into CASSPDRGREDTQYF.

Relative to its sample, this clone is medium-sized. Different DNA sequences within this sample yield the same CDR3. This chain's CDR3 is CASSIESYNEQFF. CDR3 sequence (DNA): TGTGCCAGTAGTATCGAGTCATACAATGAGCAGTTCTTC. The rearrangement uses TRBV19 and TRBJ2-1; D gene unclear. V lost 3 bases, J lost 4 bases, and 7 bases lay in between. The length of the CDR3 is 13 residues. Per the germline V gene, CDR1 is LNHDA and CDR2 is SQIVND (reference sequence).

This chain uses TRBV19 with TRBJ2-5; D is perhaps TRBD1 (6 bases). TRBJ2-7 explains the end of the DNA better; the J call may be wrong. Germline CDR1 and CDR2: LNHDA and SQIVND (reference sequence). The CDR3 has 13 residues. This CDR3 is CASSMGAGTEQYF. Written as DNA, the CDR3 is TGTGCCAGTAGTATGGGGGCAGGGACCGAGCAGTACTTC.

In its sample, this clone was seen a few times. CDR3 DNA: TGTGCCAGCAGCACAACTAGCGGGGAATGGGACGAGCAGTACTTC. Translating it yields CASSTTSGEWDEQYF. This sequence joins TRBV7-2 and TRBJ2-7; TRBD2 matches at 10 bases. In germline, CDR1 is SGHTA, CDR2 FQGNSA. The CDR3 runs 15 residues. With 5 bases clipped from V and 5 bases from J, the junction kept 9 bases outside the gene matches.

The rearrangement uses TRBV19 and TRBJ2-7, with D perhaps being TRBD1 or TRBD2 (6 bases each). The CDR3 loop spans 15 amino acids. CDR1 is LNHDA, CDR2 SQIVND, per germline (reference sequence). Trimming removed 1 base at V and 2 bases at J, with 12 bases between. CDR3 residues: CASSIAGGQTYEQYF. The DNA of the CDR3 is TGTGCCAGTAGTATAGCTGGGGGGCAGACCTACGAGCAGTACTTC.

This sequence joins TRBV27 and TRBJ2-7; 7 bases fit TRBD1. This CDR3 spans 14 amino acids. Unmatched junction bases numbered 7, after V lost 6 bases and J lost 2 bases. Germline V gene data show CDR1 as MNHEY and CDR2 as SMNVEV (reference sequence). The CDR3 spells CASSNDRATYEQYF. The CDR3 nucleotides read TGTGCCAGCAGCAATGACAGGGCCACCTACGAGCAGTACTTC.

The chain employs TRBV7-9 and TRBJ1-3; D is unresolved. The CDR3 contains 13 residues. Deletions cut 4 bases from V and 6 bases from J, with 10 bases between. The germline gives CDR1 SEHNR, CDR2 FQNEAQ (reference sequence). The CDR3 region has the DNA TGTGCCAGCAGCTCATCTCTCGAAAACACCATATATTTT. It encodes CASSSSLENTIYF.

This rearrangement joins TRBV7-9 to TRBJ1-3, with D hard to call. The germline V gene encodes CDR1 SEHNR and CDR2 FQNEAQ (reference sequence). Trimming pared 2 bases from V and 9 bases from J, leaving 8 bases between. The CDR3 is 12 amino acids. The CDR3 region is CASSLLDGTIYF. The CDR3, as DNA: TGTGCCAGCAGCTTATTGGACGGCACCATATATTTT. Supplemented by reference TRBV7-9 and TRBJ1-3, the full variable domain reads DTGVSQNPRHKITKRGQNVTFRCDPISEHNRLYWYRQTLGQGPEFLTYFQNEAQLEKSRLLSDRFSAERPKGSFSTLEIQRTEQGDSAMYLCASSLLDGTIYFGEGSWLTVV.